These T cell receptor beta chains were read from a single sample in a study of T-cell memory formation after mild COVID-19. TCRdb reprocessed the 5' RACE reads with MiXCR, giving one entry per CDR3 protein. The repertoire holds tens of thousands of distinct CDR3 sequences, with roughly 23% as singletons. Sequenced sample: PBMCs or a T cell subset sorted from them (not recorded which). These TCRs come from a man younger than 35 who had mild COVID-19 (a few samples of this study predate the infection). Cell type and time point are not known. CDR3s leave out the opening cysteine and the closing phenylalanine or tryptophan.

TRBV7-9	TRBJ2-7	ASSPALGLVSSYEQY
TRBV6-2/TRBV6-3	TRBJ2-1	ASRPRTGGGEQF
TRBV7-8	TRBJ2-5	ASSVGVMWALETQY
TRBV6-2/TRBV6-3	TRBJ2-3	ASSYNAVDTDTQY
TRBV4-1	TRBJ2-5	ASSQVSSGERETQY
TRBV7-2	TRBJ2-3	ASSPSGGRGDTQY
TRBV6-2/TRBV6-3	TRBJ2-1	ASSRPHGGTEQF
TRBV7-2	TRBJ2-7	ASSLVRGRYEQY
TRBV27	TRBJ2-7	ASSLLGTGGSYEQY
TRBV28	TRBJ2-2	ASSFWGASNTGELF
TRBV2	TRBJ2-7	ASTVGYEQY
TRBV7-2	TRBJ2-1	ASSLDLGLDEQF
TRBV28	TRBJ2-5	ASTGGFETQY
TRBV9	TRBJ2-2	ASSSPGQGKNTGELF
TRBV5-6	TRBJ1-5	ASSLATDTSNQPQH
TRBV12-5	TRBJ2-1	ASGLVYEQF
TRBV28	TRBJ2-7	ASSFWGSSSYEQY
TRBV7-2	TRBJ1-1	ASSFLTENTEAF
TRBV3-1	TRBJ1-1	ASSRDIRPVTEAF
TRBV30	TRBJ2-7	AWSVRGESREQY
TRBV3-1	TRBJ2-5	ASSKVRLMTGGGETQY
TRBV4-1	TRBJ2-5	ASSQETGFQETQY
TRBV12-3/TRBV12-4	TRBJ2-2	ASSFPGELF
TRBV7-9	TRBJ1-2	ASSSDKHGYT
TRBV4-3	TRBJ1-1	ASSQPVDRGATEAF
TRBV5-1	TRBJ2-2	ASQRSGELF
TRBV14	TRBJ2-1	ASTPRGGNYNEQF
TRBV20-1	TRBJ1-2	SAKTGFRNYGYT
TRBV4-1	TRBJ2-3	ASSQLEPDTQY
TRBV11-2	TRBJ2-1	ASSLEEDYNEQF
TRBV29-1	TRBJ1-1	SVRRQVNTEAF
TRBV5-1	TRBJ1-1	ASSSPIAGTSRGTEAF
TRBV10-3	TRBJ2-7	ATGRGRYEQY
TRBV2	TRBJ1-5	ATSPGQGIDQPQH
TRBV23-1	TRBJ2-5	AHVLKLDRGGAETQH
TRBV12-3/TRBV12-4	TRBJ2-3	ASSPDAGVDTDTQY
TRBV2	TRBJ2-3	ASSVYGGHTDTQY
TRBV7-9	TRBJ1-6	ASSSRRPGGRYSPLH
TRBV4-1	TRBJ2-1	ASSHGTGSSYNEQF
TRBV9	TRBJ2-1	ASSPGGGVYNEQF
TRBV12-3/TRBV12-4	TRBJ1-2	ASSSSRGPINYGYT
TRBV7-9	TRBJ2-5	ASSTTGYQETQY
TRBV25-1	TRBJ2-7	ASSEWQGDEQY
TRBV7-9	TRBJ2-7	ASSRGQGRDYEQY
TRBV4-2	TRBJ2-2	ASSPLSGELF
TRBV7-9	TRBJ1-2	ASSPTEGGMYGYT
TRBV3-1	TRBJ2-6	ASSLTSSGANVLT
TRBV4-3	TRBJ1-1	ASSQDGAVTEAF
TRBV7-8	TRBJ2-3	ASSLELDTQY
TRBV6-2/TRBV6-3	TRBJ2-3	ATSTDTQY
TRBV3-1	TRBJ1-5	ASSQDPHQPQH
TRBV7-9	TRBJ2-1	ASSLMGQIYNEQF